These 24 T cell receptor beta chains originate from one sample sequenced in a study of blood T cell repertoires in COVID-19. The data were produced by immunoSEQ multiplex PCR, yet TCRdb's version contains in-frame clones alone and is incomplete. The sample lists more than 90,000 clones, around 86% occurring once. Sequenced input: peripheral blood. These receptors were collected from a man between 35 and 55 years old with acute or convalescent COVID-19.

This sequence joins TRBV7-6 and TRBJ1-4; weak D call: TRBD1 (6 bases). The CDR3 covers 14 residues. V lost 5 bases and J lost 3, with 10 bases in between. Germline V CDR1 and CDR2: SGHVS, FNYEAQ. DNA of the CDR3: TGTGCCAGCAGCCTGAGACAGGCTAATGAAAAACTGTTTTTT. Encoded protein: CASSLRQANEKLFF.

The gene calls are TRBV7-9 and TRBJ2-1; 13 bases agree with TRBD2. V gave up 4 bases and J gave up 12 bases; unmatched junction bases: 9. CDR1 and CDR2 from the germline V gene are SEHNR and FQNEAQ (reference sequence). This CDR3 has 15 residues. The DNA of the CDR3 is TGTGCCAGCAGCTCTTTACTAGCGGGAGGGCCATCGCAGTTCTTC. Encoded protein: CASSSLLAGGPSQFF.

The DNA for the CDR3 is TGTGCCAGCTCACCTCTGCCAGGGGAAAACACTGAAGCTTTCTTT. It yields the protein CASSPLPGENTEAFF. The chain employs TRBV18 and TRBJ1-1; possible D gene TRBD1, 6 bases. Germline V gene sequence: CDR1 KGHSH, CDR2 LQKENI. This CDR3 is built from 15 residues. The V and J ends lost 3 bases and 2 bases respectively, with 13 bases between them.

The CDR3 spells CASSLDRGSYNEQFF. DNA for the CDR3: TGTGCCAGCTCCCTGGACAGAGGCTCCTACAATGAGCAGTTCTTC. This chain uses TRBV18 with TRBJ2-1; D is possibly TRBD1 (6 bases). This CDR3 is 15 amino acids long. V gave up 6 bases and J gave up 0 bases, with 12 bases separating them. The V gene's germline CDR1 is KGHSH and CDR2 LQKENI.

The chain uses TRBV30 and TRBJ2-7; perhaps TRBD1 as D (5 bases). This CDR3 spans 13 amino acids. Germline lookup yields CDR1 GTSNPN and CDR2 SVGIG (reference sequence). The V gene lost 0 bases and the J gene lost 5 bases, with 11 bases spanning the gap. The DNA for the CDR3 is TGTGCCTGGAGTGTACTCAGGGCCCACGAGCAGTACTTC. This encodes CAWSVLRAHEQYF.

The chain employs TRBV19 and TRBJ1-1; 8 bases agree with TRBD1. Unmatched junction bases numbered 11, after V lost 5 bases and J lost 6 bases. The germline V gene has CDR1 LNHDA and CDR2 SQIVND (reference sequence). The CDR3 is made up of 15 amino acids. CDR3 sequence (DNA): TGTGCCAGTAGTTGGGGTCGACAGGGGAGCCCTGAAGCTTTCTTT. It encodes CASSWGRQGSPEAFF. Combining the CDR3 with reference TRBV19 and TRBJ1-1 gives the whole variable domain DGGITQSPKYLFRKEGQNVTLSCEQNLNHDAMYWYRQDPGQGLRLIYYSQIVNDFQKGDIAEGYSVSREKKESFPLTVTSAQKNPTAFYLCASSWGRQGSPEAFFGQGTRLTVV.

The chain has TRBV7-2 and TRBJ1-2; D may be TRBD1 (5 bases). CDR3 length: 15 residues. The V gene's germline CDR1 is SGHTA and CDR2 FQGNSA. The ends were cut back, 4 bases at V and 4 bases at J, with 16 bases in the middle. In DNA, the CDR3 is TGTGCCAGCAGCTCCCGAGGCGGGGGGTTCTATGGCTACACCTTC. It is translated as CASSSRGGGFYGYTF.

J is TRBJ1-4 and V is TRBV2, with no clear D. Trimming pared 7 bases from V and 8 bases from J, leaving 14 bases between. Germline loops: CDR1 SNHLY, CDR2 FYNNEI. The CDR3 is made up of 13 amino acids. CDR3 bases: TGTGCCAGCACCCTGAGGTTTTTGGAAAAACTGTTTTTT. This gives the protein CASTLRFLEKLFF.

The chain is built from TRBV7-9 and TRBJ1-3; D call uncertain. Trimming stripped 5 bases from V and 4 bases from J, with 15 bases between. The germline gives CDR1 SEHNR, CDR2 FQNEAQ (reference sequence). The CDR3 is made up of 15 amino acids. CDR3 DNA sequence: TGTGCCAGCAGCCCCTTGGGGAGGATGGGAAACACCATATATTTT. Translating it yields CASSPLGRMGNTIYF.

The V and J genes are TRBV5-1 and TRBJ2-1; TRBD2 aligns across 11 bases. The germline gives CDR1 SGHRS, CDR2 YFSETQ. V was pared by 8 bases and J by 0 bases, with 4 bases of the junction left unmatched. The CDR3 spans 15 residues. This CDR3 reads CASRLAGSSYNEQFF. The CDR3 nucleotides read TGCGCCAGTAGACTAGCGGGAAGCTCCTACAATGAGCAGTTCTTC.

The chain employs TRBV5-5 and TRBJ1-6, with 9 bases fitting TRBD1. The CDR3 sequence is 17 residues long. With 2 bases clipped from V and 3 bases from J, the junction kept 6 bases outside the gene matches. Germline CDR1 reads SGHKS; CDR2 reads YYEKEE (reference sequence). The CDR3 DNA sequence: TGTGCCAGCAGCTTAACCCGGACAGGGGACTATAATTCACCCCTCCACTTT. It codes for CASSLTRTGDYNSPLHF. Full variable domain (remainder filled in from reference TRBV5-5 and TRBJ1-6): DAGVTQSPTHLIKTRGQQVTLRCSPISGHKSVSWYQQVLGQGPQFIFQYYEKEERGRGNFPDRFSARQFPNYSSELNVNALLLGDSALYLCASSLTRTGDYNSPLHFGNGTRLTVT.

There are a few counts of this clone. This chain joins TRBV7-2 and TRBJ1-3; possible D gene TRBD1, 5 bases. This CDR3 contains 16 residues. Germline V CDR1 and CDR2: SGHTA, FQGNSA. The V end lost 0 bases, the J end lost 0 bases, and 9 bases lay between the germline ends. This CDR3 is CASSLAWQGSGNTIYF. CDR3 sequence (DNA): TGTGCCAGCAGCTTAGCGTGGCAGGGCTCTGGAAACACCATATATTTT.

The chain links TRBV4-2 to TRBJ1-2; D not resolved. The V gene's germline CDR1 is LGHNA and CDR2 YNFKEQ. Deletions cut 4 bases from V and 4 bases from J, with 10 bases between. The CDR3 is 13 residues long. CDR3 nucleotide sequence: TGTGCCAGCAGCCCGTTCAGAACCTATGGCTACACCTTC. The encoded protein is CASSPFRTYGYTF.

This clone was seen only a few times. The chain joins TRBV9 to TRBJ1-4; D call uncertain. In germline, CDR1 is SGDLS, CDR2 YYNGEE. CDR3 length: 13 residues. V was clipped by 5 bases and J by 8 bases, with 13 bases between them. The DNA of the CDR3 is TGTGCCAGCAGAAAAAGCGGGGAGGAAAAACTGTTTTTT. It codes for CASRKSGEEKLFF.

The chain is built from TRBV27 and TRBJ1-2; unclear D gene. Trimming removed 5 bases at V and 2 bases at J, with 15 bases between. The CDR3 runs to 15 residues. Per germline, CDR1 MNHEY and CDR2 SMNVEV (reference sequence). The CDR3 coding sequence is TGTGCCAGCAGTCGAGCGGAGACACAGAACTATGGCTACACCTTC. Translated, it gives CASSRAETQNYGYTF.

This rearrangement joins TRBV10-3 to TRBJ1-5, with TRBD1 identical over 8 bases. Losses at the gene ends were 5 bases for V and 8 bases for J; bases not matched to a gene: 17. The CDR3 totals 17 residues. CDR1 ENHRY and CDR2 SYGVKD come from the germline V gene. Here the CDR3 DNA reads TGTGCCATCAGTAGAACCGCTGACAGGGGAGTCATTGAGCCCCAGCATTTT. This translates into CAISRTADRGVIEPQHF.

Concerning this clone itself: This sample includes further DNA sequences coding for the same CDR3. This CDR3 is CASSIGGVDTGELFF. The CDR3 nucleotides are TGTGCCAGTAGTATCGGGGGGGTCGACACCGGGGAGCTGTTTTTT. V usage is TRBV19 and J usage is TRBJ2-2, with TRBD2 matching 8 bases. This CDR3 spans 15 amino acids. Germline V gene data show CDR1 as LNHDA and CDR2 as SQIVND (reference sequence). J lost 3 bases, V lost 3 bases, and 3 bases had no gene match.

V usage is TRBV3-1 (or the pseudogene TRBV3-2) and J usage is TRBJ2-1; 11 bases are shared with TRBD2. CDR1 is LGHDT, CDR2 YNNKEL, per germline (reference sequence). V gave up 2 bases and J gave up 3 bases; unmatched junction bases: 12. The CDR3 runs 19 residues. The CDR3 DNA sequence: TGTGCCAGCAGCCAACATAGCGGGGGGGCAACCCTGGACTACAATGAGCAGTTCTTC. Protein product: CASSQHSGGATLDYNEQFF.

This chain links TRBV4-2 with TRBJ2-6; D may be TRBD1 (6 bases). The germline V gene encodes CDR1 LGHNA and CDR2 YNFKEQ. CDR3 length: 20 amino acids. V lost 1 base and J lost 0, with 19 bases in between. DNA of the CDR3: TGTGCCAGCAGCCAAGTCAGCCAGGGGTCCCTAAACTCTGGGGCCAACGTCCTGACTTTC. It specifies CASSQVSQGSLNSGANVLTF.

The chain has TRBV7-2 and TRBJ1-2; D is uncertain. V lost 5 bases, J lost 2 bases, and 24 bases lay in between. The germline CDR1 and CDR2 sequences are SGHTA and FQGNSA. This CDR3 is built from 18 residues. CDR3: CASSPTGIPGSQNYGYTF. The CDR3 DNA reads as TGTGCCAGCAGCCCAACCGGGATCCCCGGGAGCCAAAACTATGGCTACACCTTC.

The V gene is TRBV19, the J gene TRBJ2-7; TRBD2 matches at 11 bases. CDR3 size: 14 residues. V lost 4 bases to trimming and J lost 4 bases; unmatched junction nucleotides: 3. The V gene's germline CDR1 is LNHDA and CDR2 SQIVND (reference sequence). The CDR3, as DNA: TGTGCCAGTAGTACCACTAGCGGGAGTTACGAGCAGTACTTC. Translated: CASSTTSGSYEQYF.

CDR3 sequence reads: CSVDSMGGSAYGYTF. As DNA, the CDR3 is TGCAGCGTTGATTCTATGGGGGGTTCGGCCTATGGCTACACCTTC. The chain has TRBV29-1 and TRBJ1-2, with D possibly TRBD1 on 5 matching bases. The germline CDR1 and CDR2 sequences are SQVTM and ANQGSEA. With 3 bases removed from V and 4 bases from J, the gap between germline ends came to 18 bases. This CDR3 is built from 15 residues.

The chain is built from TRBV20-1 and TRBJ2-1; D is undetermined. V lost 3 bases to trimming and J lost 0 bases, with 9 bases between them. Germline V gives CDR1 DFQATT, CDR2 SNEGSKA (reference sequence). The CDR3 is 14 amino acids. This CDR3 is CSASGQVSYNEQFF. The DNA for the CDR3 is TGCAGTGCTAGTGGGCAGGTCTCCTACAATGAGCAGTTCTTC.

This clone was observed a few times. At the DNA level, this CDR3 is encoded by other sequences in the same sample as well. The chain carries TRBV24-1 and TRBJ2-2; tentative D call: TRBD1 (7 bases). Trimming stripped 3 bases from V and 5 bases from J, with 15 bases between. The CDR3 has 16 residues. CDR1 is KGHDR, CDR2 SFDVKD, per germline. The CDR3 DNA reads as TGTGCCACCAGTGATCTGGGTCAGGGGGGAACCGGGGAGCTGTTTTTT. Translated, it gives CATSDLGQGGTGELFF.